This TCR beta chain was obtained from a study of cytotoxic CD8 clonotypes in ibrutinib-treated CLL. Here immunoSEQ multiplex PCR was the method, and the copy in TCRdb shows in-frame clones only, minus some. The top ten clones hold 20% to 30% of a sample with 55,000 to 60,000 clones, 50% to 70% of them seen once. V shed 5 bases and J shed 5 bases, with 12 bases lying between them. The germline gives CDR1 SGHVS, CDR2 FNYEAQ. The CDR3 contains 13 residues. The sequenced sample was PBMCs, obtained at disease progression, from a patient treated with ibrutinib. This chain connects TRBV7-6 to TRBJ1-1; D possibly corresponds to TRBD1 (6 bases). This receptor was identified in a human donor with chronic lymphocytic leukemia. The CDR3 coding sequence is TGTGCCAGCAGCCCGTATCAGGGGACTGAAGCTTTCTTT. This translates into CASSPYQGTEAFF.